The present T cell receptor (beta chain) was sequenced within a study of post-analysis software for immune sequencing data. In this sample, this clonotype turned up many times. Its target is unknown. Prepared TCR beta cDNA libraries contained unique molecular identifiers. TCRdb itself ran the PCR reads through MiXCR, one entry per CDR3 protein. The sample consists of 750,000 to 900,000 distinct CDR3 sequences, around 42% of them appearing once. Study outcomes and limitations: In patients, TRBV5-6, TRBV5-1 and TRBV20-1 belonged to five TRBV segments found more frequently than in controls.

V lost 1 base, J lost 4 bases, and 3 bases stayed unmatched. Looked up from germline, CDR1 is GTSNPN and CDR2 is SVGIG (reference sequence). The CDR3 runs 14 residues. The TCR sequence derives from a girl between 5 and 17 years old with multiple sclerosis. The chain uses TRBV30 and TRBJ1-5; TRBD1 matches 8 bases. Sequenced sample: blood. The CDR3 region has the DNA TGTGCCTGGAGTGCCTGGACAGGGAATCAGCCCCAGCATTTT. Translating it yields CAWSAWTGNQPQHF. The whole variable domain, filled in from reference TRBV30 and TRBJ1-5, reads SQTIHQWPATLVQPVGSPLSLECTVEGTSNPNLYWYRQAAGRGLQLLFYSVGIGQISSEVPQNLSASRPQDRQFILSSKKLLLSDSGFYLCAWSAWTGNQPQHFGDGTRLSIL.